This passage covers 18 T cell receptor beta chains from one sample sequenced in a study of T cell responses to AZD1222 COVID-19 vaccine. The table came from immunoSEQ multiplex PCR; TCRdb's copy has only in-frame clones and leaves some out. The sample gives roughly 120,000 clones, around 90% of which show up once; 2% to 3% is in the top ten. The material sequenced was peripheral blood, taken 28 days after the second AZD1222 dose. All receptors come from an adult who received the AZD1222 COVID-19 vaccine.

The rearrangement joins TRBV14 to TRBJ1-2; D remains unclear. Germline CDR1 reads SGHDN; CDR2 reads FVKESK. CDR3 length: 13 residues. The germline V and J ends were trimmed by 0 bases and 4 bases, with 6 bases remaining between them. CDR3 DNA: TGTGCCAGCAGCCAAGATCGGCGCTATGGCTACACCTTC. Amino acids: CASSQDRRYGYTF.

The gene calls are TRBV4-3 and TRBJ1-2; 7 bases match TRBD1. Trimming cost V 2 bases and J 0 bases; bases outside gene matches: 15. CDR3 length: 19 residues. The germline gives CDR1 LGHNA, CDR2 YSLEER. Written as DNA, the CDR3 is TGCGCCAGCAGCCAACGTGCATACGGACAGGCAACAGCTAACTATGGCTACACCTTC. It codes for CASSQRAYGQATANYGYTF.

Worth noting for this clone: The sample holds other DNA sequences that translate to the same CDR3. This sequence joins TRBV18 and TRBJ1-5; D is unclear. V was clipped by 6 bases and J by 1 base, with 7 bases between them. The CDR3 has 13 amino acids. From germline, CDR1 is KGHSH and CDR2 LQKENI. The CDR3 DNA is TGTGCCAGCTCCCCTGGAAGCAATCAGCCCCAGCATTTT. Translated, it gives CASSPGSNQPQHF.

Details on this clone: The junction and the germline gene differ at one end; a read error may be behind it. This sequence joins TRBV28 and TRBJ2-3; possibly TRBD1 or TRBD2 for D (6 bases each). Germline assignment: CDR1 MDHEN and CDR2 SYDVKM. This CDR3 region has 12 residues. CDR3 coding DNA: TGTGCCAGCAGGAAAGGGGGAGGATCAGTGAATTTT. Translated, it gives CASRKGGGSVNF.

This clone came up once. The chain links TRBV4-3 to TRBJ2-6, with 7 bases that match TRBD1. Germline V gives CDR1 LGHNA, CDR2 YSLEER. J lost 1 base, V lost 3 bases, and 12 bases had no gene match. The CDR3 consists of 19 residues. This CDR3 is CASSHLTGQQDSGANVLTF. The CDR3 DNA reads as TGCGCCAGCAGCCATCTCACGGGACAGCAGGATTCTGGGGCCAACGTCCTGACTTTC.

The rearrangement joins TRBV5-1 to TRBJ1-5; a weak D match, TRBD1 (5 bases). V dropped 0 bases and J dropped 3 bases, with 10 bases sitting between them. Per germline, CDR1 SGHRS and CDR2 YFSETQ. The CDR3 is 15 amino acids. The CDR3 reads CASSLEGTDNQPQHF. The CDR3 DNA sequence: TGCGCCAGCAGCTTGGAAGGGACGGACAATCAGCCCCAGCATTTT.

In DNA form, the CDR3 reads TGTGCCAGCAGCTCGGGACAGGGAAGTATTTTGGACTATGGCTACACCTTC. It codes for CASSSGQGSILDYGYTF. The rearrangement joins TRBV7-9 to TRBJ1-2; TRBD1 matches 9 bases. Per germline, CDR1 SEHNR and CDR2 FQNEAQ (reference sequence). The V and J ends lost 4 bases and 3 bases, in that order; junction bases with no gene match: 12. The CDR3 length is 17 residues.

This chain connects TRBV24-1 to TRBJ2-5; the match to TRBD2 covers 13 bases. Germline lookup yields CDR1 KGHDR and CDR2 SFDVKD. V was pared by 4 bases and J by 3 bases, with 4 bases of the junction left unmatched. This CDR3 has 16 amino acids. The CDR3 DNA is TGTGCCACCAGTGACCCACTAGCGGGGGGGAAAGAGACCCAGTACTTC. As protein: CATSDPLAGGKETQYF.

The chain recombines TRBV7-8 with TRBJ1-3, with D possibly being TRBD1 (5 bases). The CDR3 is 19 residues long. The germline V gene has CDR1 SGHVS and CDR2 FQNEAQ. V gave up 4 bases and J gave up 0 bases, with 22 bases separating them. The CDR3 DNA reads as TGTGCCAGCAGCTCCGAGGCCCCGCGCAGGGCGAGCTCTGGAAACACCATATATTTT. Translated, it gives CASSSEAPRRASSGNTIYF.

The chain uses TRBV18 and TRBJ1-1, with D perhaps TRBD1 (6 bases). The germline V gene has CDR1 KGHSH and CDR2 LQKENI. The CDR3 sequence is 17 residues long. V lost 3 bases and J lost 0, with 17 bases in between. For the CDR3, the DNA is TGTGCCAGCTCACCGGGGGCACATGTAAGGCTGAACACTGAAGCTTTCTTT. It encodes CASSPGAHVRLNTEAFF.

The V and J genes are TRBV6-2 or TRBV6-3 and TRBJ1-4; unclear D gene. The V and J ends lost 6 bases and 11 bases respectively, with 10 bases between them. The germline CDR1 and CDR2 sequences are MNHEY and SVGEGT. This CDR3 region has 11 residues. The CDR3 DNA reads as TGTGCCAGCAGCCCGGGAGGGAAACTGTTTTTT. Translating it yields CASSPGGKLFF.

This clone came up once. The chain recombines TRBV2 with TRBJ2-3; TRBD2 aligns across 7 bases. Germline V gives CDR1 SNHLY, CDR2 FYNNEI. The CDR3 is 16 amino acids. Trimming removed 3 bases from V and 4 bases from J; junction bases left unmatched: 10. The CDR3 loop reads CASSDQGGDSADTQYF. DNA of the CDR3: TGTGCCAGCAGTGACCAGGGAGGGGACTCCGCAGATACGCAGTATTTT.

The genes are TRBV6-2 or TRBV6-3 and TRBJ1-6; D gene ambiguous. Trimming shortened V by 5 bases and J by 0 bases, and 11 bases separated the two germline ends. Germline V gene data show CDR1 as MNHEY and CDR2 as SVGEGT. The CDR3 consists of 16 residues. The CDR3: CASSRAGSSYNSPLHF. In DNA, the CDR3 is TGTGCCAGCAGTAGGGCGGGGAGCTCCTATAATTCACCCCTCCACTTT.

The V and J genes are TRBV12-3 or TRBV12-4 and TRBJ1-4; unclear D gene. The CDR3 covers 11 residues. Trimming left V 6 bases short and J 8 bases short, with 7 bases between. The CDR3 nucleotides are TGTGCCAGCAGCCGTGGGGAAAAACTGTTTTTT. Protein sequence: CASSRGEKLFF.

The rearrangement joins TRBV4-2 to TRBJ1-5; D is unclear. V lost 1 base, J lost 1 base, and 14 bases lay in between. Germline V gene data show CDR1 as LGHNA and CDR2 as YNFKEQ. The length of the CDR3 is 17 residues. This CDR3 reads CASSQVSRGGSNQPQHF. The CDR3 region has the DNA TGTGCCAGCAGCCAAGTCTCGCGGGGAGGGAGCAATCAGCCCCAGCATTTT.

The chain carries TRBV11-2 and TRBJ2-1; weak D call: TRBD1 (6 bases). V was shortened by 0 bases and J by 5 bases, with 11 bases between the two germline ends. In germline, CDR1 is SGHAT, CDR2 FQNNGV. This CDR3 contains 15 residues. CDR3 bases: TGTGCCAGCAGCTTAGAGGGGGCTTTTAACAATGAGCAGTTCTTC. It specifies CASSLEGAFNNEQFF. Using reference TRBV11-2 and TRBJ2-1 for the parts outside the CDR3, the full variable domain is EAGVAQSPRYKIIEKRQSVAFWCNPISGHATLYWYQQILGQGPKLLIQFQNNGVVDDSQLPKDRFSAERLKGVDSTLKIQPAKLEDSAVYLCASSLEGAFNNEQFFGPGTRLTVL.

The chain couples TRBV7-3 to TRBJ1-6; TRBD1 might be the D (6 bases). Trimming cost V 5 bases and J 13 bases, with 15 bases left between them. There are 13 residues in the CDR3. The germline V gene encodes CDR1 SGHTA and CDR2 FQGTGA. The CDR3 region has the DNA TGTGCCAGCAGCCTTAACAGGGAAGGGCCCCTCCACTTT. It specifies CASSLNREGPLHF.

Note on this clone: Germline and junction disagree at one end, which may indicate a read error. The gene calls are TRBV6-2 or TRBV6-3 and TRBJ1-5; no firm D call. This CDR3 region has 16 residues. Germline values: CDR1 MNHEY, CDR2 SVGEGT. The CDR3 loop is CASSNSRGDSNQPQHF. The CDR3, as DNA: TGTGCCAGCAGTAACTCTCGGGGAGATAGCAATCAGCCCCAGCATTTT.